The 22 T cell receptor beta chains below all came from one sample that was sequenced in a study of T cell changes during pregnancy in multiple sclerosis. Repertoires were generated with immunoSEQ multiplex PCR, while TCRdb's copy carries only in-frame clones and drops some. The data contain fewer than 80,000 clones, over 85% of them singletons. Sequences were derived from CD4+ T cells from peripheral blood mononuclear cells, sampled after pregnancy. These receptors all stem from a female donor with multiple sclerosis, enrolled in a pregnancy study.

The chain couples TRBV5-1 to TRBJ2-1; 7 nucleotides agree with TRBD1. The CDR3 has 15 amino acids. Germline V gene lookup returns CDR1 SGHRS and CDR2 YFSETQ. The J segment lost 9 bases and the V segment lost 3 bases, leaving 12 bases of the junction unmatched. The CDR3 loop reads CASSSTGDRRGEQFF. CDR3 sequence (DNA): TGCGCCAGCAGCTCCACAGGGGACCGCCGGGGTGAGCAGTTCTTC.

The chain couples TRBV7-2 to TRBJ1-1, with 10 bases that match TRBD1. Germline values: CDR1 SGHTA, CDR2 FQGNSA. Trimming took 5 bases from V and 5 from J; bases not matched to a gene: 8. The CDR3 sequence is 15 residues long. CDR3 in amino acids: CASSNDRGRRTEAFF. CDR3 DNA sequence: TGTGCCAGCAGCAACGACAGGGGGCGGCGGACTGAAGCTTTCTTT.

The V and J genes are TRBV19 and TRBJ1-1; D is undetermined. The CDR3 sequence is 14 residues long. CDR1 LNHDA and CDR2 SQIVND come from the germline V gene (reference sequence). V lost 7 bases, J lost 1 base, and 13 bases lay in between. The CDR3, as DNA: TGTGCCAGTACTTCCAATAGAGCGAACACTGAAGCTTTCTTT. Amino acid sequence: CASTSNRANTEAFF.

The chain couples TRBV9 to TRBJ2-7, with D possibly TRBD2 on 5 matching bases. CDR1 and CDR2 from the germline V gene are SGDLS and YYNGEE. This CDR3 comprises 16 residues. Trimming removed 3 bases at V and 0 bases at J, with 16 bases between. CDR3 nucleotides: TGTGCCAGCAGCGCGGGATACGATTATAGCTCCTACGAGCAGTACTTC. Translated: CASSAGYDYSSYEQYF.

This chain connects TRBV6-1 to TRBJ2-5; TRBD1 aligns across 8 bases. The CDR3 runs 15 residues. CDR1 is MNHNS and CDR2 is SASEGT in the germline V gene. J gave up 1 base and V 5 bases, and 6 bases lay outside the gene matches. CDR3 loop: CASSRMTGVQETQYF. The CDR3 bases are TGTGCCAGCAGTAGAATGACAGGGGTCCAAGAGACCCAGTACTTC.

This clone was counted once. This chain joins TRBV7-6 and TRBJ2-5; TRBD1 aligns across 9 bases. V trimming: 9 bases; J trimming: 0 bases; junction bases outside the gene matches: 8. The germline V gene encodes CDR1 SGHVS and CDR2 FNYEAQ. This CDR3 comprises 15 residues. CDR3 sequence reads: CASTTGTGNQETQYF. The CDR3 DNA follows: TGTGCCAGTACTACCGGGACAGGGAACCAAGAGACCCAGTACTTC. The full variable domain, rest sourced from reference TRBV7-6 and TRBJ2-5, is GAGVSQSPRYKVTKRGQDVALRCDPISGHVSLYWYRQALGQGPEFLTYFNYEAQQDKSGLPNDRFSAERPEGSISTLTIQRTEQRDSAMYRCASTTGTGNQETQYFGPGTRLLVL.

The chain recombines TRBV29-1 with TRBJ1-1; possible D gene TRBD1, 6 bases. V was shortened by 4 bases and J by 3 bases, with 9 bases between the two germline ends. The CDR3 length is 12 residues. CDR1 is SQVTM, CDR2 ANQGSEA, per germline. The CDR3 DNA is TGCAGCGTTGGGAAGGGGGACACTGAAGCTTTCTTT. Its translation is CSVGKGDTEAFF.

The chain uses TRBV5-1 and TRBJ2-2; no clear D gene. Trimming pared 7 bases from V and 5 bases from J, leaving 12 bases between. CDR1 is SGHRS, CDR2 YFSETQ, per germline. The CDR3 has 13 residues. CDR3 sequence (DNA): TGCGCCAGCCGACTTCTGGAAACCGGGGAGCTGTTTTTT. This sequence encodes CASRLLETGELFF.

The rearrangement uses TRBV7-2 and TRBJ1-2, with D uncertain. The V end was cut by 2 bases, the J end by 8 bases, with 12 bases between. The CDR3 loop spans 13 amino acids. Looked up from germline, CDR1 is SGHTA and CDR2 is FQGNSA. Here the CDR3 reads CASSLPGSRGYTF. For the CDR3, the DNA is TGTGCCAGCAGCTTACCGGGGAGTAGGGGCTACACCTTC.

This chain connects TRBV5-6 to TRBJ2-1, with TRBD1 matching 9 bases. Germline lookup yields CDR1 SGHDT and CDR2 YYEEEE. V was clipped by 4 bases and J by 8 bases; unmatched bases: 10. This CDR3 region has 15 residues. Here the CDR3 reads CASSPGGTGRHEQFF. The CDR3 DNA reads TGTGCCAGCAGCCCCGGGGGGACAGGGCGGCATGAGCAGTTCTTC. Based on the CDR3 plus reference TRBV5-6 and TRBJ2-1, the full variable domain is DAGVTQSPTHLIKTRGQQVTLRCSPKSGHDTVSWYQQALGQGPQFIFQYYEEEERQRGNFPDRFSGHQFPNYSSELNVNALLLGDSALYLCASSPGGTGRHEQFFGPGTRLTVL.

The rearrangement joins TRBV19 to TRBJ2-2; the match to TRBD2 covers 9 bases. V trimming: 9 bases; J trimming: 8 bases; junction bases outside the gene matches: 13. This CDR3 is built from 15 residues. The germline V gene encodes CDR1 LNHDA and CDR2 SQIVND (reference sequence). The CDR3 DNA reads TGTGCCAGCAATTGGGGGACTAGCTCCTCTGGGGAGCTGTTTTTT. Residues: CASNWGTSSSGELFF.

This chain links TRBV10-2 with TRBJ1-1; 8 nucleotides line up with TRBD1. The V gene's germline CDR1 is WSHSY and CDR2 SAAADI. V was pared by 6 bases and J by 9 bases, with 6 bases of the junction left unmatched. The CDR3 is made up of 12 amino acids. Here the CDR3 reads CASSLGTGQAFF. As DNA, the CDR3 is TGCGCCAGCAGCCTTGGGACAGGACAAGCTTTCTTT.

J is TRBJ2-5 and V is TRBV4-1; tentative D call: TRBD1 (6 bases). Germline V gives CDR1 MGHRA, CDR2 YSYEKL. The V and J ends lost 1 base and 1 base respectively, with 10 bases between them. The CDR3 loop spans 15 amino acids. The CDR3 nucleotides are TGCGCCAGCAGCCAAGCGCGGACAGTCCAAGAGACCCAGTACTTC. It codes for CASSQARTVQETQYF.

The chain is built from TRBV11-2 and TRBJ2-7; 10 nucleotides agree with TRBD2. The CDR3 is made up of 13 amino acids. Per the germline V gene, CDR1 is SGHAT and CDR2 is FQNNGV. Trimming at V came to 8 bases and at J to 6 bases, leaving 7 bases not matched to a gene. CDR3 sequence: CASRLAGVREQYF. The CDR3 nucleotides read TGTGCCAGCCGGCTAGCGGGAGTCCGCGAGCAGTACTTC. The variable domain in full, with the rest retrieved from reference TRBV11-2 and TRBJ2-7, is EAGVAQSPRYKIIEKRQSVAFWCNPISGHATLYWYQQILGQGPKLLIQFQNNGVVDDSQLPKDRFSAERLKGVDSTLKIQPAKLEDSAVYLCASRLAGVREQYFGPGTRLTVT.

This chain connects TRBV19 to TRBJ2-1; possibly TRBD1 for D (6 bases). CDR3 length: 13 amino acids. CDR1 is LNHDA, CDR2 SQIVND, per germline (reference sequence). With 5 bases removed from V and 6 bases from J, the gap between germline ends came to 11 bases. The CDR3 here is CASSLRQVNEQFF. The DNA of the CDR3 is TGTGCCAGTAGTCTCCGACAGGTCAATGAGCAGTTCTTC.

This chain links TRBV7-9 with TRBJ2-6; 8 bases agree with TRBD2. Germline trimming cut 2 bases from V and 2 bases from J; bases unmatched to any gene: 11. The V gene's germline CDR1 is SEHNR and CDR2 FQNEAQ (reference sequence). The CDR3 loop spans 19 amino acids. The CDR3 sequence is CASSLREGGLPTGANVLTF. CDR3 coding DNA: TGTGCCAGCAGCTTACGGGAGGGGGGGCTGCCAACTGGGGCCAACGTCCTGACTTTC. The full variable domain, in which reference TRBV7-9 and TRBJ2-6 provide the parts outside the CDR3, is DTGVSQNPRHKITKRGQNVTFRCDPISEHNRLYWYRQTLGQGPEFLTYFQNEAQLEKSRLLSDRFSAERPKGSFSTLEIQRTEQGDSAMYLCASSLREGGLPTGANVLTFGAGSRLTVL.

Only one count was recorded for this clone. The chain couples TRBV4-2 to TRBJ2-7, with D unclear. V was cut by 0 bases and J by 6 bases, with 12 bases left in between. This CDR3 comprises 14 residues. Germline V gene sequence: CDR1 LGHNA, CDR2 YNFKEQ. The CDR3: CASSQDLIQAEQYF. The CDR3 DNA sequence: TGTGCCAGCAGCCAAGATCTAATCCAGGCCGAGCAGTACTTC.

Only one count was recorded for this clone. The chain joins TRBV2 to TRBJ1-5; TRBD1 might be the D (6 bases). The CDR3 is 16 residues long. V lost 1 base to trimming and J lost 7 bases, with 17 bases between them. The germline gives CDR1 SNHLY, CDR2 FYNNEI. The chain's CDR3 is CASSEGARAGGQPQHF. The CDR3 coding sequence is TGTGCCAGCAGTGAAGGTGCGCGGGCGGGGGGCCAGCCCCAGCATTTT.

The V call is TRBV28, the J call TRBJ2-7, with 9 positions matching TRBD2. CDR1 and CDR2 from the germline V gene are MDHEN and SYDVKM. The CDR3 runs to 14 residues. V shed 2 bases, J shed 7 bases, and the junction held 6 bases outside the gene matches. CDR3 DNA sequence: TGTGCCAGCAGTTTAGCGGGAGGGCCGAAGGAGCAGTACTTC. Translated: CASSLAGGPKEQYF. Variable domain in full (rest from reference TRBV28 and TRBJ2-7): DVKVTQSSRYLVKRTGEKVFLECVQDMDHENMFWYRQDPGLGLRLIYFSYDVKMKEKGDIPEGYSVSREKKERFSLILESASTNQTSMYLCASSLAGGPKEQYFGPGTRLTVT.

The rearrangement joins TRBV12-5 to TRBJ1-2, with 8 bases aligning to TRBD1. V shed 7 bases and J 2 bases; nucleotides not matched to a gene: 6. CDR1 and CDR2 from the germline V gene are LGHNT and FRNRAP. This CDR3 is built from 14 residues. The CDR3 here is CASAYRGENYGYTF. CDR3 coding DNA: TGTGCTAGTGCTTACAGGGGGGAGAACTATGGCTACACCTTC.

This chain uses TRBV25-1 with TRBJ2-1, with TRBD2 identical over 10 bases. V lost 3 bases and J lost 5; bases outside the gene matches: 4. The CDR3 has 15 residues. The germline gives CDR1 MGHDK, CDR2 SYGVNS. CDR3 loop: CASSEPGLAHNEQFF. CDR3 DNA: TGTGCCAGCAGTGAGCCGGGACTAGCGCACAATGAGCAGTTCTTC.

In DNA form, the CDR3 reads TGTGCCAGCAGTGGGACAGTTAATGAAAAACTGTTTTTT. Translation: CASSGTVNEKLFF. V gene TRBV6-1 combines with J gene TRBJ1-4; weak D call: TRBD1 (6 bases). Germline V lookup: CDR1 MNHNS, CDR2 SASEGT. V lost 4 bases and J 4 bases, leaving 7 bases between the germline ends. This CDR3 is 13 amino acids long.